This TCR beta chain was sequenced for a study of Ad26.COV2.S vaccination and SARS-CoV-2 variants. Overall study findings and caveats: Researchers reported similar non-spike TCR breadth in vaccine and placebo recipients.

Concerning this clone: What it binds is not known.

The treatment is: some 20 received Ad26.COV2.S at low or high dose, single or two shots; roughly five received placebo; per-sample allocation not given. The study sampled participants on day 63 after the first vaccine or placebo injection. Sequencing used immunoSEQ multiplex PCR; TCRdb keeps in-frame clones, though not all of them. The top ten clones hold 1.7% of a sample with about 460,000 clones, approximately 90% of them seen once. This TCR was recovered from a person between 18 and 65 years old who received the Ad26.COV2.S COVID-19 vaccine or a placebo. The sequencing here drew on peripheral blood, taken in a trial of Ad26.COV2.S vaccine versus placebo.

CDR3 loop: CASSQEVMVAAPAAYVTQYF. As DNA, the CDR3 is TGCGCCAGCAGCCAAGAGGTGATGGTAGCGGCTCCGGCTGCATATGTGACCCAGTACTTC. The chain is built from TRBV4-3 and TRBJ2-5; D might be TRBD2 (6 bases). The length of the CDR3 is 20 residues. V was trimmed by 0 bases and J by 7 bases, leaving 30 bases between them. The germline V gene has CDR1 LGHNA and CDR2 YSLEER.